This T cell receptor beta chain was recovered during a study of T cells in narcolepsy. Trimming pared 3 bases from V and 0 bases from J, leaving 15 bases between. CDR3 length: 17 amino acids. In germline, CDR1 is MGHRA, CDR2 YSYEKL. Turning to this clone: Antigen specificity is unknown.

Broader study findings: Blood of same and different patients, but not healthy controls, reportedly held recurring autoreactive clonotypes.

Produced via immunoSEQ multiplex PCR; TCRdb's table is partial and in-frame only. The sample consists of approximately 3,000 clones, 55% to 65% of them appearing once. V is TRBV4-1 and J is TRBJ2-1; unclear D gene. The sequence came from a human donor with narcolepsy. The sequenced sample was CD45RA- memory CD8+ T cells from PBMCs. CDR3 amino acids: CASSHPSIHSSYNEQFF. DNA for the CDR3: TGCGCCAGCAGCCACCCCTCGATTCATAGCTCCTACAATGAGCAGTTCTTC.